The clone carrying this TCR beta chain was observed a handful of times. The antigen remains unidentified. The record originates from a study of post-analysis software for immune sequencing data. About the research overall: Secondary progressive, relapsing-remitting and progressive-relapsing multiple sclerosis were among the included disease courses.

The CDR3 loop spans 14 amino acids. Germline-derived CDR1 and CDR2 are SEHNR and FQNEAQ (reference sequence). General observations from the study: F measure clustering grouped samples strongly by preparation batch. Five TRBV segments, including TRBV5-6, TRBV5-1 and TRBV20-1, were more frequent in patients than controls. When compared against controls, multiple sclerosis patients showed significantly lower normalized Chao1 diversity.

Unique molecular identifiers were present in the TCR beta cDNA libraries. TCRdb fed the PCR reads into MiXCR, producing one record per CDR3 protein. The repertoire holds 450,000 to 700,000 distinct CDR3 sequences, with 44% as singletons. Sequencing was done on a sample of blood. The clonotype was recovered from a girl between 10 and 17 years old with multiple sclerosis. This sequence joins TRBV7-9 and TRBJ2-5, with 9 bases matching TRBD1. The DNA matches TRBJ2-7 better at its end, which makes the J call doubtful. This chain's CDR3 is CASSFRDRANEQYF. In DNA, the CDR3 is TGTGCCAGCAGCTTCCGGGACAGGGCTAACGAGCAGTACTTC.